This entry lists 19 T cell receptor beta chains sequenced from one sample in a study of blood T cell repertoires in COVID-19. The repertoire was sequenced with immunoSEQ multiplex PCR; TCRdb's copy has only in-frame clones and lacks some. The repertoire consists of about 240,000 clones, with approximately 80% occurring once and the leading ten covering over 8%. The sample taken for sequencing was peripheral blood. The source of these receptors is a woman older than 75 with acute or convalescent COVID-19.

The genes are TRBV11-3 and TRBJ2-3, with D perhaps TRBD1 (7 bases). In germline, CDR1 is SGHNT, CDR2 YENEEA. This CDR3 has 15 amino acids. V was pared by 5 bases and J by 3 bases, with 15 bases between. CDR3 in amino acids: CASSVGGQRTDTQYF. The CDR3 DNA reads TGTGCCAGCAGCGTCGGGGGACAGAGGACAGATACGCAGTATTTT.

The chain employs TRBV5-1 and TRBJ2-5, with a weak D call TRBD1 (5 bases). Germline loops: CDR1 SGHRS, CDR2 YFSETQ. Trimming took off 1 base at V and 1 base at J, with 14 bases between the two ends. The CDR3 spans 16 residues. CDR3: CASSLRPLGPQETQYF. CDR3 nucleotides: TGCGCCAGCAGCTTGAGACCCTTGGGGCCCCAAGAGACCCAGTACTTC.

The chain is built from TRBV9 and TRBJ2-5; possibly TRBD1 for D (5 bases). The germline CDR1 and CDR2 sequences are SGDLS and YYNGEE. This CDR3 is built from 14 residues. V gave up 0 bases and J gave up 5 bases, with 11 bases separating them. CDR3 DNA: TGTGCCAGCAGCGTAGGAATAGCAGGGGAGACCCAGTACTTC. Its translation: CASSVGIAGETQYF.

The V gene is TRBV5-1, the J gene TRBJ2-5, with D possibly matching TRBD2 (5 bases). This CDR3 contains 14 residues. The V gene lost 0 bases and the J gene lost 2 bases, with 8 bases spanning the gap. Germline V gives CDR1 SGHRS, CDR2 YFSETQ. CDR3 sequence: CASSLVDSQETQYF. The CDR3 nucleotides read TGCGCCAGCAGCTTGGTGGACTCGCAAGAGACCCAGTACTTC. Based on the CDR3 plus reference TRBV5-1 and TRBJ2-5, the full variable domain is KAGVTQTPRYLIKTRGQQVTLSCSPISGHRSVSWYQQTPGQGLQFLFEYFSETQRNKGNFPGRFSGRQFSNSRSEMNVSTLELGDSALYLCASSLVDSQETQYFGPGTRLLVL.

The chain has TRBV18 and TRBJ2-2; 7 bases match TRBD1. There are 15 residues in the CDR3. CDR1 is KGHSH and CDR2 is LQKENI in the germline V gene. The J segment lost 5 bases and the V segment lost 6 bases, leaving 9 bases of the junction unmatched. DNA of the CDR3: TGTGCCAGCTCTCCGGGACAGACAGTTACCGGGGAGCTGTTTTTT. Encoded protein: CASSPGQTVTGELFF. The full variable domain, its missing parts supplied by reference TRBV18 and TRBJ2-2, is NAGVMQNPRHLVRRRGQEARLRCSPMKGHSHVYWYRQLPEEGLKFMVYLQKENIIDESGMPKERFSAEFPKEGPSILRIQQVVRGDSAAYFCASSPGQTVTGELFFGEGSRLTVL.

This clone was counted once. This chain uses TRBV3-1 (or the pseudogene TRBV3-2) with TRBJ1-2; no clear D. The CDR3 extends over 15 amino acids. Germline CDR1 is LGHDT and CDR2 is YNNKEL (reference sequence). V lost 0 bases to trimming and J lost 1 base, with 9 bases between them. CDR3 protein: CASSQEGGFNYGYTF. The DNA for the CDR3 is TGTGCCAGCAGCCAAGAAGGCGGATTTAACTATGGCTACACCTTC.

As DNA, the CDR3 is TGTGCCAGCAGCTGGACAGTCAGCACCGGGGAGCTGTTTTTT. Its translation is CASSWTVSTGELFF. This chain links TRBV3-1 (or the pseudogene TRBV3-2) with TRBJ2-2; perhaps TRBD1 as D (6 bases). V was cut by 5 bases and J by 4 bases, with 11 bases left in between. Per the germline V gene, CDR1 is LGHDT and CDR2 is YNNKEL (reference sequence). The length of the CDR3 is 14 residues.

The chain recombines TRBV11-2 with TRBJ1-1, with 10 positions matching TRBD1. This CDR3 is 13 amino acids long. CDR1 and CDR2 from the germline V gene are SGHAT and FQNNGV. Unmatched junction bases numbered 2, after V lost 5 bases and J lost 5 bases. CDR3: CASSRDRGTEAFF. The CDR3 nucleotides are TGTGCCAGCAGCCGGGACAGGGGTACTGAAGCTTTCTTT.

This CDR3 reads CATSRPTSTDTQYF. Written as DNA, the CDR3 is TGTGCCACCAGCAGACCAACAAGCACAGATACGCAGTATTTT. This chain links TRBV15 with TRBJ2-3; D gene unclear. Germline V gene lookup returns CDR1 LNHNV and CDR2 YYDKDF (reference sequence). The CDR3 runs to 14 residues. The V and J ends lost 2 bases and 0 bases respectively, with 6 bases between them.

This chain links TRBV19 with TRBJ2-3; D uncertain. V dropped 0 bases and J dropped 1 base, with 5 bases sitting between them. This CDR3 has 14 amino acids. The V gene's germline CDR1 is LNHDA and CDR2 SQIVND (reference sequence). CDR3 sequence (DNA): TGTGCCAGTAGTATAGATCTCGGCACAGATACGCAGTATTTT. Translation gives CASSIDLGTDTQYF.

This clone was detected only a few times. The gene calls are TRBV4-1 and TRBJ1-6; 8 bases fit TRBD1. Trimming removed 3 bases from V and 9 bases from J; junction bases left unmatched: 13. CDR3 length equals 17 residues. In germline, CDR1 is MGHRA, CDR2 YSYEKL. The CDR3 coding sequence is TGCGCCAGCAGCCACCCTAGGGAACAGGGGACAGGTTCACCCCTCCACTTT. Its protein is CASSHPREQGTGSPLHF.

This chain links TRBV19 with TRBJ2-6; D is uncertain. V lost 7 bases, J lost 3 bases, and 7 bases lay in between. Germline lookup yields CDR1 LNHDA and CDR2 SQIVND (reference sequence). The CDR3 runs to 13 residues. The CDR3 DNA sequence: TGTGCCAGTACCCCCTTTGGGGCCAACGTCCTGACTTTC. Protein sequence: CASTPFGANVLTF.

This clone was counted a single time. This chain connects TRBV15 to TRBJ2-3; 13 nucleotides agree with TRBD2. The length of the CDR3 is 17 residues. Germline values: CDR1 LNHNV, CDR2 YYDKDF (reference sequence). Losses at the gene ends were 0 bases for V and 4 bases for J; bases not matched to a gene: 4. The CDR3 DNA reads as TGTGCCACCAGCAGAGACACACTAGCGGGGGGGCCAGATACGCAGTATTTT. Translated, it gives CATSRDTLAGGPDTQYF.

The rearrangement uses TRBV11-2 and TRBJ2-1, with 8 bases matching TRBD1. CDR1 and CDR2 from the germline V gene are SGHAT and FQNNGV. The CDR3 is 15 residues long. V shed 4 bases and J 7 bases; nucleotides not matched to a gene: 9. In DNA form, the CDR3 reads TGTGCCAGCAGCTCGCAGGGGGCAGGTCGGAATGAGCAGTTCTTC. This sequence encodes CASSSQGAGRNEQFF.

This chain connects TRBV28 to TRBJ1-1; 11 positions agree with TRBD1. V was pared by 0 bases and J by 1 base, with 13 bases of the junction left unmatched. Germline CDR1 and CDR2: MDHEN and SYDVKM. This CDR3 has 20 amino acids. In DNA, the CDR3 is TGTGCCAGCAGTTTATGGGACGTAGGACAGGGGGCGGGAAGGAACACTGAAGCTTTCTTT. This gives the protein CASSLWDVGQGAGRNTEAFF. The full variable domain, in which reference TRBV28 and TRBJ1-1 provide the parts outside the CDR3, is DVKVTQSSRYLVKRTGEKVFLECVQDMDHENMFWYRQDPGLGLRLIYFSYDVKMKEKGDIPEGYSVSREKKERFSLILESASTNQTSMYLCASSLWDVGQGAGRNTEAFFGQGTRLTVV.

This clone was observed a few times. This chain connects TRBV12-3 or TRBV12-4 to TRBJ1-2; D might be TRBD1 (5 bases). The V end was cut by 1 base, the J end by 4 bases, with 7 bases between. The CDR3 has 13 amino acids. The DNA of the CDR3 is TGTGCCAGCAGTTTAGAGGGGCGCTATGGCTACACCTTC. Amino acids: CASSLEGRYGYTF.

The chain joins TRBV6-6 to TRBJ1-2; 7 nucleotides match TRBD1. CDR3 length equals 13 residues. The germline CDR1 and CDR2 sequences are MNHNY and SVGAGI (reference sequence). After removal of 5 bases from V and 5 bases from J, the junction contained 5 bases not matched to a gene. CDR3: CASSPLTGYGYTF. For the CDR3, the DNA is TGTGCCAGCAGTCCCTTGACAGGGTATGGCTACACCTTC.

Turning to this clone: An end of the junction differs from the germline gene, which may be a read error. The genes are TRBV6-6 and TRBJ1-1; TRBD1 matches 7 bases. CDR3 length: 14 residues. Germline V gene lookup returns CDR1 MNHNY and CDR2 SVGAGI (reference sequence). As DNA, the CDR3 is TGTGCCAGCCGCCAGACAGGGCTGAAGACTGAAGCTTTCTTT. Translation gives CASRQTGLKTEAFF.

This chain joins TRBV5-6 and TRBJ1-4, with a weak D call TRBD1 (5 bases). The V gene lost 4 bases and the J gene lost 5 bases, with 15 bases spanning the gap. Germline CDR1 and CDR2: SGHDT and YYEEEE. The CDR3 is 15 residues long. This chain's CDR3 is CASSPEGRRNEKLFF. CDR3 sequence (DNA): TGTGCCAGCAGCCCGGAGGGGCGGCGGAATGAAAAACTGTTTTTT.